The text below deals with one TCR beta chain. Its antigen remains unknown. The CDR3 loop spans 13 amino acids. Germline V gives CDR1 MNHEY, CDR2 SMNVEV (reference sequence). The V gene lost 8 bases and the J gene lost 8 bases, with 17 bases spanning the gap. The entry originates in a study of early stage breast cancer tumors. Background on the study: Most of the 16 invasive tumors were ER+, PR+ and HER2-. Regarding the study as a whole: Tumors had about 2.6-fold higher T cell density than normal breast.

Profiling relied on immunoSEQ multiplex PCR, and the TCRdb table lists in-frame clones only, not all of them. The repertoire has about 58,000 clones, about 83% of them found once; the top ten carry roughly 3.5%. The rearrangement uses TRBV27 and TRBJ2-3; perhaps D is TRBD1 or TRBD2 (6 bases each). Sequenced sample: blood. This receptor was taken from a young adult with breast cancer. The CDR3 protein is CASGEGGTRTQYF. In DNA form, the CDR3 reads TGTGCCAGCGGGGAAGGGGGGACTCGTACGCAGTATTTT.